Following are 17 T cell receptor beta chains from one sample sequenced in a study of T cell repertoires in cytomegalovirus infection. MiXCR, run by TCRdb on the reads, gives a single entry per CDR3 protein. The sample lists 560,000 or so distinct CDR3 sequences, approximately 17% occurring once. Sequencing was done on a sample of CD8+ T cells from PBMCs. These TCRs come from a human donor in good health (CMV status not recorded). Some clones in this sample may be carry-over from other donors' samples.

The chain uses TRBV20-1 and TRBJ2-5; 10 positions agree with TRBD2. V was pared by 0 bases and J by 0 bases, with 10 bases of the junction left unmatched. There are 18 residues in the CDR3. CDR1 DFQATT and CDR2 SNEGSKA come from the germline V gene (reference sequence). CDR3 region: CSARDGRLAGLHQETQYF. CDR3 sequence (DNA): TGCAGTGCTAGAGATGGGCGACTAGCGGGCCTCCACCAAGAGACCCAGTACTTC.

This clonotype was recorded at least ten times. The chain joins TRBV11-1 to TRBJ2-7, with 8 nucleotides matching TRBD1. Germline CDR1 reads SGHAT; CDR2 reads FQDESV (reference sequence). This CDR3 spans 17 amino acids. The V and J ends lost 6 bases and 4 bases, in that order; junction bases with no gene match: 17. CDR3 in DNA: TGTGCCAGCAGTCAAATACCGGGACAGGAAACGGCGTACGAGCAGTACTTC. Translating gives CASSQIPGQETAYEQYF.

The rearrangement uses TRBV27 and TRBJ1-6; D is undetermined. The V gene's germline CDR1 is MNHEY and CDR2 SMNVEV (reference sequence). V lost 1 base and J lost 9, with 16 bases in between. The CDR3 is made up of 16 amino acids. CDR3 DNA: TGTGCCAGCAGTTTATTAGCGGAGGGTGGCTTTTCACCCCTCCACTTT. This codes for CASSLLAEGGFSPLHF.

This clonotype came up many times. V is TRBV28 and J is TRBJ2-6, with D possibly being TRBD1 or TRBD2 (5 bases each). This CDR3 contains 20 residues. The germline V gene has CDR1 MDHEN and CDR2 SYDVKM. Trimming removed 8 bases at V and 3 bases at J, with 29 bases between. DNA of the CDR3: TGTGCCAGCCACCCAGGACTCCTCAGGGAAAAGGACTTTGGGGCCAACGTCCTGACTTTC. It specifies CASHPGLLREKDFGANVLTF.

The chain employs TRBV27 and TRBJ2-7; D not certain. The germline gives CDR1 MNHEY, CDR2 SMNVEV (reference sequence). The germline V and J ends were trimmed by 6 bases and 2 bases, with 8 bases remaining between them. CDR3 size: 12 residues. The CDR3 coding sequence is TGTGCCAGCAGGCGTGACGCCTACGAGCAGTACTTC. The encoded protein is CASRRDAYEQYF.

The chain combines TRBV6-1 with TRBJ1-1; D is unclear. Trimming cost V 7 bases and J 1 base, with 16 bases left between them. Germline V gene data show CDR1 as MNHNS and CDR2 as SASEGT. This CDR3 has 15 amino acids. This CDR3 reads CASIRWQYKNTEAFF. In DNA form, the CDR3 reads TGTGCCAGCATAAGATGGCAGTATAAGAACACTGAAGCTTTCTTT.

This clonotype was seen at least ten times. The rearrangement joins TRBV7-9 to TRBJ2-5, with TRBD2 matching over 12 bases. Germline V lookup: CDR1 SEHNR, CDR2 FQNEAQ (reference sequence). CDR3 length equals 15 residues. With V trimmed by 5 bases and J by 4 bases, 5 bases remained unmatched. The chain's CDR3 is CASSPRLAGAETQYF. The DNA for the CDR3 is TGTGCCAGCAGCCCCCGACTAGCGGGAGCAGAGACCCAGTACTTC.

The V call is TRBV7-9, the J call TRBJ1-2; D might be TRBD1 (5 bases). V lost 5 bases to trimming and J lost 2 bases, with 15 bases between them. This CDR3 is 15 amino acids long. Germline V gene data show CDR1 as SEHNR and CDR2 as FQNEAQ (reference sequence). The CDR3 region is CASSPRTRENYGYTF. The DNA of the CDR3 is TGTGCCAGCAGCCCCCGGACACGAGAAAACTATGGCTACACCTTC.

This rearrangement joins TRBV9 to TRBJ1-5; D gene ambiguous. Trimming pared 4 bases from V and 6 bases from J, leaving 11 bases between. Germline CDR1 reads SGDLS; CDR2 reads YYNGEE. The CDR3 length is 13 residues. The CDR3 sequence is CASSINNGQPQHF. The CDR3 DNA follows: TGTGCCAGCAGCATCAACAACGGTCAGCCCCAGCATTTT.

The chain joins TRBV23-1 to TRBJ2-1, with 8 bases fitting TRBD2. TRBV23-1 qualifies as an ORF whose function is uncertain. V was pared by 3 bases and J by 3 bases, with 4 bases of the junction left unmatched. The CDR3 spans 15 residues. The CDR3 is CASSQREVLYNEQFF. In DNA form, the CDR3 reads TGCGCCAGCAGTCAGCGGGAGGTTCTCTACAATGAGCAGTTCTTC.

This clonotype showed up many times. This rearrangement joins TRBV7-2 to TRBJ2-7, with D unclear. CDR3 length equals 14 residues. V was pared by 5 bases and J by 4 bases, with 15 bases between. Germline CDR1 is SGHTA and CDR2 is FQGNSA. The CDR3 loop reads CASSTDGSWYEQYF. CDR3 nucleotide sequence: TGTGCCAGCAGCACGGACGGGTCATGGTACGAGCAGTACTTC.

V and J are TRBV12-3 or TRBV12-4 and TRBJ1-2; the D is unclear. The CDR3 is made up of 11 amino acids. V shed 6 bases and J shed 5 bases, with 7 bases lying between them. The CDR3 region has the DNA TGTGCCAGCAGAACCATGTATGGCTACACCTTC. It translates to CASRTMYGYTF.

The chain recombines TRBV30 with TRBJ2-1; 11 bases match TRBD2. V lost 8 bases to trimming and J lost 6 bases; unmatched junction nucleotides: 9. This CDR3 is 14 amino acids long. Germline loops: CDR1 GTSNPN, CDR2 SVGIG (reference sequence). This CDR3 reads CARAPLAGGNEQFF. CDR3 nucleotides: TGTGCCCGAGCCCCCCTAGCGGGAGGCAATGAGCAGTTCTTC.

V usage is TRBV27 and J usage is TRBJ1-1; no clear D gene. The CDR3 contains 15 residues. V lost 0 bases to trimming and J lost 6 bases, with 14 bases between them. Germline-derived CDR1 and CDR2 are MNHEY and SMNVEV (reference sequence). The CDR3 here is CASSLSSDWTSEAFF. In DNA form, the CDR3 reads TGTGCCAGCAGTTTATCCTCCGACTGGACGTCTGAAGCTTTCTTT.

CDR3 in amino acids: CASSEDLRGSYEQYF. The DNA of the CDR3 is TGTGCCAGCAGTGAAGATCTCAGGGGTTCCTACGAGCAGTACTTC. The J gene is TRBJ2-7, the V gene TRBV6-1; D perhaps matches TRBD1 (6 bases). The CDR3 is made up of 15 amino acids. V lost 1 base and J 1 base, leaving 11 bases between the germline ends. Germline values: CDR1 MNHNS, CDR2 SASEGT.

Ten or more counts support this clonotype. The V gene is TRBV6-2 or TRBV6-3, the J gene TRBJ2-7; D uncertain. The germline CDR1 and CDR2 sequences are MNHEY and SVGEGT. V was shortened by 2 bases and J by 4 bases, with 6 bases between the two germline ends. The CDR3 sequence is 12 residues long. The CDR3 DNA follows: TGTGCCAGCAGTTACGGAAATTACGAGCAGTACTTC. This codes for CASSYGNYEQYF.

V usage is TRBV28 and J usage is TRBJ2-7; 10 positions agree with TRBD2. Germline-derived CDR1 and CDR2 are MDHEN and SYDVKM. The length of the CDR3 is 16 residues. The J segment lost 4 bases and the V segment lost 2 bases, leaving 8 bases of the junction unmatched. The CDR3 nucleotides read TGTGCCAGCAGTTTACTTTTTAGCGGGAGGAAGTACGAGCAGTACTTC. It encodes CASSLLFSGRKYEQYF.